The rows below give T cell receptor beta chains drawn from one sample of a study of blood T cell repertoires in COVID-19. Assay used: immunoSEQ multiplex PCR; TCRdb lists only in-frame clones, some missing. The table lists roughly 360,000 clones, 88% of them singletons, with 0.97% in the top ten. The sequenced sample was PBMCs or T cells enriched from blood (not recorded which). The receptors come from a woman in her thirties with acute COVID-19. Both conserved end residues are part of each CDR3. A D gene is named only where the DNA matches it firmly. Clone size, where shown, is once, few, many, or a class for clones that have expanded.

v_call: TRBV5-1
d_call: TRBD2
cdr3_length: 16
clone_size: once
j_call: TRBJ2-5
cdr3_nt: TGCGCCAGCAGCTTGGGACTAGCGGGGGGACAAGAGACCCAGTACTTC
cdr3_aa: CASSLGLAGGQETQYF

v_call: TRBV6-5
d_call: TRBD1
cdr3_length: 13
clone_size: -
j_call: TRBJ2-5
cdr3_nt: TGTGCCAGCAGCTCGACAGGGGACGAGACCCAGTACTTC
cdr3_aa: CASSSTGDETQYF

v_call: TRBV3-1/TRBV3-2
d_call: -
cdr3_length: 13
clone_size: -
j_call: TRBJ1-5
cdr3_nt: TGTGCCAGCAGCCAAGGGCGTCGAGGCGCCGAGCATTTT
cdr3_aa: CASSQGRRGAEHF

v_call: TRBV30
d_call: -
cdr3_length: 14
clone_size: once
j_call: TRBJ1-5
cdr3_nt: TGTGCCTGGCGTGGAAGCAATTACAATCAGCCCCAGCATTTT
cdr3_aa: CAWRGSNYNQPQHF

v_call: TRBV30
d_call: -
cdr3_length: 14
clone_size: -
j_call: TRBJ2-7
cdr3_nt: TGTGCCTGGAGCGCCGGACGGGGGTTTTACGAGCAGTACTTC
cdr3_aa: CAWSAGRGFYEQYF

v_call: TRBV7-2
d_call: TRBD1
cdr3_length: 15
clone_size: -
j_call: TRBJ2-5
cdr3_nt: TGTGCCAGCAGCTTAGATGGGACAGGGAGAGAGACCCAGTACTTC
cdr3_aa: CASSLDGTGRETQYF

v_call: TRBV11-1
d_call: -
cdr3_length: 16
clone_size: -
j_call: TRBJ2-7
cdr3_nt: TGTGCCAGCAGCGCGACCCTGGGGGCCTCCTGGGGCGAGCAGTACTTC
cdr3_aa: CASSATLGASWGEQYF

v_call: TRBV12-3/TRBV12-4
d_call: TRBD1
cdr3_length: 13
clone_size: -
j_call: TRBJ2-7
cdr3_nt: TGTGCCAGCAGGACAGGGAGCACCTACGAGCAGTACTTC
cdr3_aa: CASRTGSTYEQYF

v_call: TRBV11-2
d_call: -
cdr3_length: 14
clone_size: -
j_call: TRBJ2-7
cdr3_nt: TGTGCCAGCAGCTCAGACAGGTTTTGGTCCGAGCAGTACTTC
cdr3_aa: CASSSDRFWSEQYF

v_call: TRBV7-9
d_call: -
cdr3_length: 14
clone_size: few
j_call: TRBJ2-7
cdr3_nt: TGTGCCAGCAGCTACGCCGGCGGCTCCTACGAGCAGTACTTC
cdr3_aa: CASSYAGGSYEQYF

v_call: TRBV5-1
d_call: TRBD1
cdr3_length: 13
clone_size: -
j_call: TRBJ1-1
cdr3_nt: TGCGCCAGCAGACAGGGGGGAGACACTGAAGCTTTCTTT
cdr3_aa: CASRQGGDTEAFF

v_call: TRBV5-4
d_call: -
cdr3_length: 13
clone_size: -
j_call: TRBJ2-7
cdr3_nt: TGTGCCAGCAGCTTGGGTGTAGCCTACGAGCAGTACTTC
cdr3_aa: CASSLGVAYEQYF

v_call: TRBV5-6
d_call: -
cdr3_length: 14
clone_size: -
j_call: TRBJ1-4
cdr3_nt: TGTGCCAGCAGCTTGGGGGCCCCTAATGAAAAACTGTTTTTT
cdr3_aa: CASSLGAPNEKLFF

v_call: TRBV2
d_call: TRBD2
cdr3_length: 16
clone_size: -
j_call: TRBJ2-1
cdr3_nt: TGTGCCAGCAGTGAAAGACTAGCGGCAAAGTACAATGAGCAGTTCTTC
cdr3_aa: CASSERLAAKYNEQFF

v_call: TRBV4-1
d_call: TRBD1
cdr3_length: 15
clone_size: -
j_call: TRBJ2-7
cdr3_nt: TGCGCCAGCAGCGCAACCGGGACAGGACGTTACGAGCAGTACTTC
cdr3_aa: CASSATGTGRYEQYF

v_call: TRBV4-3
d_call: -
cdr3_length: 15
clone_size: -
j_call: TRBJ1-5
cdr3_nt: TGCGCCAGCAGCCTGGAGGGTAGGAGCAATCAGCCCCAGCATTTT
cdr3_aa: CASSLEGRSNQPQHF

v_call: TRBV3-1/TRBV3-2
d_call: -
cdr3_length: 12
clone_size: -
j_call: TRBJ1-1
cdr3_nt: TGTGCCAGCAGCCATGGGAGTCACGGAGCTTTCTTT
cdr3_aa: CASSHGSHGAFF

v_call: TRBV5-1
d_call: -
cdr3_length: 15
clone_size: once
j_call: TRBJ1-1
cdr3_nt: TGCGCCAGCAGGGTAGGGGGTCCAGGTCCCCTCGAAGCTTTCTTT
cdr3_aa: CASRVGGPGPLEAFF

v_call: TRBV5-1
d_call: -
cdr3_length: 14
clone_size: -
j_call: TRBJ2-1
cdr3_nt: TGCGCCAGCAGCTTGGGTCCTAGCGACAATGAGCAGTTCTTC
cdr3_aa: CASSLGPSDNEQFF

v_call: TRBV6-2/TRBV6-3
d_call: TRBD1
cdr3_length: 13
clone_size: -
j_call: TRBJ1-2
cdr3_nt: TGTGCCAGCAGTTTGACAGGGGTACACGGCTACACCTTC
cdr3_aa: CASSLTGVHGYTF

v_call: TRBV11-2
d_call: -
cdr3_length: 13
clone_size: -
j_call: TRBJ1-6
cdr3_nt: TGTGCCAGCAGCTTTGACAGGTATTCACCCCTCCACTTT
cdr3_aa: CASSFDRYSPLHF

v_call: TRBV24-1
d_call: -
cdr3_length: 12
clone_size: -
j_call: TRBJ1-2
cdr3_nt: TGTGCCACCAGTGATTTTAGGGGTGGCTACACCTTC
cdr3_aa: CATSDFRGGYTF